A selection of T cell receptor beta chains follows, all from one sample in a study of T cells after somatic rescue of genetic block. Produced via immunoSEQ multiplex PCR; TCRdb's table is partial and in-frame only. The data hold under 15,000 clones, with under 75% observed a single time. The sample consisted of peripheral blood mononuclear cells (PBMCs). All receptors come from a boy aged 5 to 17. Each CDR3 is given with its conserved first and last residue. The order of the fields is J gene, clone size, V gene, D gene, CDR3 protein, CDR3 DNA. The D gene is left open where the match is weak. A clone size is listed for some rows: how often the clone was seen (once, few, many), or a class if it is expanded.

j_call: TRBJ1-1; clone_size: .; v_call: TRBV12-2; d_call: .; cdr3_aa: CASRLAREGGNTEAFF; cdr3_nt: TGTGCAAGTCGCTTAGCCAGGGAAGGTGGTAACACTGAAGCTTTCTTT
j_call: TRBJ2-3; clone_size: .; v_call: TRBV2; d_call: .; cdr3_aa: CASSLGTDTQYF; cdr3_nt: TGTGCCAGCAGTTTGGGCACAGATACGCAGTATTTT
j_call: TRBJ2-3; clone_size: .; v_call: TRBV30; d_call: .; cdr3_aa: CAWRSYYRGGTDTQYF; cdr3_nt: TGTGCCTGGAGGAGTTATTACAGGGGGGGGACAGATACGCAGTATTTT
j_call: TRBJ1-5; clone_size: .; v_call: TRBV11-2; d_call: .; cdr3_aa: CASSLGGGMGQPQHF; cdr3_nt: TGTGCCAGCAGCTTAGGCGGGGGGATGGGTCAGCCCCAGCATTTT
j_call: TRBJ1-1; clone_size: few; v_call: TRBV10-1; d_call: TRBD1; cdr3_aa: CASILWGRDRGRRGTEAFF; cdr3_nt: TGCGCCAGCATCCTCTGGGGCCGGGACAGGGGGCGCAGGGGCACTGAAGCTTTCTTT
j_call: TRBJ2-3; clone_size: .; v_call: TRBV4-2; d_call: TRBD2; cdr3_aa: CASSPLGLAGDTDTQYF; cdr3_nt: TGTGCCAGCAGCCCCCTAGGACTAGCGGGGGACACAGATACGCAGTATTTT
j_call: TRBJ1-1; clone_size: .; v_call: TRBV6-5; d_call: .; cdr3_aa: CASRPGVNTEAFF; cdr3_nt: TGTGCCAGCAGACCAGGGGTTAACACTGAAGCTTTCTTT
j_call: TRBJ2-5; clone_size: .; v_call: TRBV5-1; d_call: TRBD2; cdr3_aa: CASSELAGGPKSETQYF; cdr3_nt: TGCGCCAGCAGCGAACTAGCGGGGGGGCCGAAATCGGAGACCCAGTACTTC
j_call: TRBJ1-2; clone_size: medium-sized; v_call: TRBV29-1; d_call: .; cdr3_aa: CSVFGAEGYTF; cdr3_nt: TGCAGCGTTTTCGGGGCCGAGGGCTACACCTTC
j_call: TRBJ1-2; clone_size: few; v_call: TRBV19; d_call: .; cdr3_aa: CASSIGLGGYGYTF; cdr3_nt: TGTGCCAGTAGTATAGGCCTTGGGGGCTATGGCTACACCTTC
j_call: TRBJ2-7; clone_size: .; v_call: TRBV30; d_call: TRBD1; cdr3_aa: CAWSRQGAKQYF; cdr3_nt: TGTGCCTGGAGCCGACAGGGGGCAAAGCAGTACTTC
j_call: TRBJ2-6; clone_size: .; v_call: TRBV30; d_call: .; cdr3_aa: CAWSVLGRGGANVLTF; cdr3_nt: TGTGCCTGGAGTGTCCTGGGGCGGGGAGGGGCCAACGTCCTGACTTTC
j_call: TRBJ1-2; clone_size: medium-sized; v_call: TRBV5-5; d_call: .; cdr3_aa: CASSPYRVLNYGYTF; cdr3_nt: TGTGCCAGCAGCCCATACAGGGTTCTTAACTATGGCTACACCTTC
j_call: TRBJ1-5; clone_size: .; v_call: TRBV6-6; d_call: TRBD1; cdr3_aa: CASSLGQGWTQPQHF; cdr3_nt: TGTGCCAGCAGCTTGGGACAGGGGTGGACTCAGCCCCAGCATTTT
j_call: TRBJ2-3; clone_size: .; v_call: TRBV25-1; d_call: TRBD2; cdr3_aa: CASSEFPGLAGGGDTQYF; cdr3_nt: TGTGCCAGCAGTGAATTCCCGGGACTAGCGGGAGGTGGGGATACGCAGTATTTT
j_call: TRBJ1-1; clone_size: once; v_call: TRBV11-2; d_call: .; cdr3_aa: CASSMGQMNTEAFF; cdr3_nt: TGTGCCAGCAGCATGGGACAAATGAACACTGAAGCTTTCTTT
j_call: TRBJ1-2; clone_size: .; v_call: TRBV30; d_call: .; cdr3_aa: CAWSDWGANYGYTF; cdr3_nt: TGTGCCTGGAGTGACTGGGGAGCTAACTATGGCTACACCTTC
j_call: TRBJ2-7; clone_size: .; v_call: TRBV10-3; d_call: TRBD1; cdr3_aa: CAIRGQGQGYEQYF; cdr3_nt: TGTGCCATCAGGGGCCAGGGACAGGGCTACGAGCAGTACTTC
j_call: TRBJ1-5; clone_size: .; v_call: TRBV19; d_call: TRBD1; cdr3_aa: CASRGGDRGRLNQPQHF; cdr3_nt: TGTGCCAGTAGGGGGGGAGACAGGGGTCGCCTAAATCAGCCCCAGCATTTT
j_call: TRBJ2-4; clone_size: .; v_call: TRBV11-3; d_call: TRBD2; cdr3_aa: CASSLGGTKNIQYF; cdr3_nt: TGTGCCAGCAGCTTGGGGGGGACCAAAAACATTCAGTACTTC
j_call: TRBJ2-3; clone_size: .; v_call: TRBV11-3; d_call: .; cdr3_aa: CASSLAGGGTDTQYF; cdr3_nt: TGTGCCAGCAGCTTAGCGGGGGGCGGCACAGATACGCAGTATTTT
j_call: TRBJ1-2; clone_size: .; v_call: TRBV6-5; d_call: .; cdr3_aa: CASSYSRMGGYTF; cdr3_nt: TGTGCCAGCAGTTACTCACGGATGGGGGGCTACACCTTC
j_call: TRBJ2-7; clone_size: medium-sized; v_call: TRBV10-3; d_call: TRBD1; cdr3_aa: CAISDGQGSSYEQYF; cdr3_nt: TGTGCCATCAGTGACGGACAGGGTAGTTCCTACGAGCAGTACTTC
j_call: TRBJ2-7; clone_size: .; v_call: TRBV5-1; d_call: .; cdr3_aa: CASSKGRERVYEQYF; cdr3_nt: TGCGCCAGCAGCAAGGGACGGGAAAGGGTCTACGAGCAGTACTTC
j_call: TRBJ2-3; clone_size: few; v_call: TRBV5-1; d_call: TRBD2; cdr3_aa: CASSPRTSGGTDTQYF; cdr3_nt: TGCGCCAGCAGCCCTCGGACTAGCGGGGGCACAGATACGCAGTATTTT
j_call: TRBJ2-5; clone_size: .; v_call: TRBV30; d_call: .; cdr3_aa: CAWSRIAVQETQYF; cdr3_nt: TGTGCCTGGAGTCGAATAGCGGTCCAAGAGACCCAGTACTTC
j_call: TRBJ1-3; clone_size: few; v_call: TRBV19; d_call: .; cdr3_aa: CASSIARPGALGNTIYF; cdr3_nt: TGTGCCAGTAGTATCGCCCGTCCAGGGGCGTTAGGAAACACCATATATTTT
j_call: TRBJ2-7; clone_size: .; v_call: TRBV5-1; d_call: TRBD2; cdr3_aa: CASSPTGTTFYEQYF; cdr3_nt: TGCGCCAGCAGCCCCACCGGGACTACCTTCTACGAGCAGTACTTC
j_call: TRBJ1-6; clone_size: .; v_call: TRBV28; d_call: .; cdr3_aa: CASSLPVYNSPLHF; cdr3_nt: TGTGCCAGCAGTTTACCAGTTTATAATTCACCCCTCCACTTT
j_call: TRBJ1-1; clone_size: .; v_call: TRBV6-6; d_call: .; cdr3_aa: CASAGRVNTEAFF; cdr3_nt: TGTGCCAGCGCTGGCAGGGTGAACACTGAAGCTTTCTTT
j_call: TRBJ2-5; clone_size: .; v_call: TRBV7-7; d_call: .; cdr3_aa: CASKKGEGYWETQYF; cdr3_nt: TGTGCCAGCAAAAAGGGGGAAGGCTATTGGGAGACCCAGTACTTC
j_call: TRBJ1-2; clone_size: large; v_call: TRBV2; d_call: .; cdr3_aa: CASSSVPYGYTF; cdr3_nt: TGTGCCAGCAGTTCGGTCCCCTATGGCTACACCTTC
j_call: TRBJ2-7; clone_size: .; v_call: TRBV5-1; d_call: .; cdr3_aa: CASSLAGRDTYEQYF; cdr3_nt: TGCGCCAGCAGCTTGGCTGGACGGGATACCTACGAGCAGTACTTC
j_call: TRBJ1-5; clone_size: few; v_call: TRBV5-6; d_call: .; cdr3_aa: CASSFRSLGGFQHF; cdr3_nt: TGTGCCAGCAGCTTTAGGTCCCTAGGGGGTTTTCAGCATTTT
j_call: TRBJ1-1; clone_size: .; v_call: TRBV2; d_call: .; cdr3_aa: CASSVFDSLNTEAFF; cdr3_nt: TGTGCCAGCAGTGTTTTCGACAGCCTGAACACTGAAGCTTTCTTT
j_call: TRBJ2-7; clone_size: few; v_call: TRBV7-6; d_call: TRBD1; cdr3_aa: CASSWAGQGSYEQYF; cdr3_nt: TGTGCCAGCAGCTGGGCGGGACAGGGGTCCTACGAGCAGTACTTC
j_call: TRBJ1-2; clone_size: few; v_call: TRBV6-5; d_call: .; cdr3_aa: CAVRDGALYGYTF; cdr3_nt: TGTGCCGTCCGGGACGGCGCCCTTTATGGCTACACCTTC
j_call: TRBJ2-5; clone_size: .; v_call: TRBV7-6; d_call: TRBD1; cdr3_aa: CASSFLGQGAQETQYF; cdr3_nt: TGTGCCAGCAGCTTTTTGGGACAGGGGGCCCAAGAGACCCAGTACTTC
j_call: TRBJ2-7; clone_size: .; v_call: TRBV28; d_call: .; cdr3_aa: CASSLRYEQYF; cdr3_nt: TGTGCCAGCAGTCTACGATACGAGCAGTACTTC
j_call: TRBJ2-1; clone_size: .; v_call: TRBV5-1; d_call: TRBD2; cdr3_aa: CASSSLVSGARRNEQFF; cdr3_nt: TGCGCCAGCAGTTCCCTCGTTAGCGGGGCGCGTAGAAATGAGCAGTTCTTC
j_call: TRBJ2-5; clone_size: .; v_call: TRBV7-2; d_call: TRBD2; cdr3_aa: CASSSGLLQETQYF; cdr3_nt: TGTGCCAGCAGCTCGGGACTACTCCAAGAGACCCAGTACTTC
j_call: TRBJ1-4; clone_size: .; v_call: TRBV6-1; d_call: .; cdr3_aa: CASSGSTFNEKLFF; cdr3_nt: TGTGCCAGCAGTGGGTCGACCTTTAATGAAAAACTGTTTTTT
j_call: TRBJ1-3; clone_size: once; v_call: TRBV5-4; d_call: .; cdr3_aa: CASSLGLQGSGNTIYF; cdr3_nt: TGTGCCAGCAGCTTGGGTCTCCAGGGCTCTGGAAACACCATATATTTT
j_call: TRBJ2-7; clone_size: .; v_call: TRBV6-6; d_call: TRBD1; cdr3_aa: CASRKMIRDRVYEQYF; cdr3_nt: TGTGCCAGCAGAAAGATGATCCGGGACAGGGTCTACGAGCAGTACTTC
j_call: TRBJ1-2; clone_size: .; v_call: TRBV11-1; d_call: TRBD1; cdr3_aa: CASSLMGQGDGYTF; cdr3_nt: TGTGCCAGCAGCTTAATGGGACAGGGAGATGGCTACACCTTC
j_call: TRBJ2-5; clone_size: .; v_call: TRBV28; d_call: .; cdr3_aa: CASSIRGTQYF; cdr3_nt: TGTGCCAGCAGCATTAGGGGGACCCAGTACTTC
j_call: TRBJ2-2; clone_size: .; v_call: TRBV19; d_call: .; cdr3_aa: CASSITGVTGELFF; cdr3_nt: TGTGCCAGTAGTATTACAGGAGTCACCGGGGAGCTGTTTTTT
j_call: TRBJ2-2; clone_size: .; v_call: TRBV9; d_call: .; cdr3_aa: CASSVVQGTGELFF; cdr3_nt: TGTGCCAGCAGCGTAGTACAGGGCACCGGGGAGCTGTTTTTT
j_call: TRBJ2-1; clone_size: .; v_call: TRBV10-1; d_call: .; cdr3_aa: CASSERYNEQFF; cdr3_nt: TGCGCCAGCAGTGAGCGGTACAATGAGCAGTTCTTC
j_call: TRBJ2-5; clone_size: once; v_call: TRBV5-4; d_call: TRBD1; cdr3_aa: CASSDRGGDKETQYF; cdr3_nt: TGTGCCAGCAGCGACAGGGGTGGGGACAAAGAGACCCAGTACTTC
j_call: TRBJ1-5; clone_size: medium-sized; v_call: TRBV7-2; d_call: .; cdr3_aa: CASSVRGNQPQHF; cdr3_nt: TGTGCCAGCAGCGTCCGGGGCAATCAGCCCCAGCATTTT
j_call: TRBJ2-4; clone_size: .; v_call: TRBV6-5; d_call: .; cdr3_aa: CASSYSGGNIQYF; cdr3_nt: TGTGCCAGCAGTTACTCGGGGGGAAACATTCAGTACTTC
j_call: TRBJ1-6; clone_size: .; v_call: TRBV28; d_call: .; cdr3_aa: CASSPTGDIYNSPLHF; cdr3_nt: TGTGCCAGCAGTCCGACAGGAGATATTTATAATTCACCCCTCCACTTT